Shown below are 22 T cell receptor beta chains from a single sample sequenced in a study of regulatory T cells in long-lasting Graves disease. Noted time point: newly diagnosed GD, antithyroid drugs for less than 3 months. From RNA extracted from PBMCs, the TCR library was made. Building of the TCR beta libraries involved iRepertoire HTBI primers and Arm-PCR of CDR3 regions. TCRdb used MiXCR to reprocess the multiplex PCR reads, holding one entry per CDR3 protein. Of roughly 610,000 distinct CDR3 sequences in the sample, about 16% are singletons; the top ten hold 12%. These same records also appear under a second study, on T cells in Graves' hyperthyroidism and ophthalmopathy.

The specimen comprised peripheral blood mononuclear cells (PBMCs), sampled at new diagnosis, from a patient treated with antithyroid drugs. These receptors were obtained from a man aged 18 to 30 with Graves disease.

In its sample, this clonotype was seen many times. The chain is built from TRBV20-1 and TRBJ2-3, with D hard to call. CDR1 is DFQATT, CDR2 SNEGSKA, per germline (reference sequence). The CDR3 is 15 residues long. V lost 0 bases and J 0 bases, leaving 10 bases between the germline ends. The CDR3: CSARDGGASTDTQYF. As DNA, the CDR3 is TGCAGTGCTAGAGATGGCGGAGCTAGCACAGATACGCAGTATTTT.

This chain links TRBV12-3 or TRBV12-4 with TRBJ2-1, with 8 positions matching TRBD2. V shed 2 bases and J 3 bases; nucleotides not matched to a gene: 9. The CDR3 spans 17 residues. This chain's CDR3 is CASSLRGSLAGYNEQFF. The CDR3, as DNA: TGTGCCAGCAGTTTAAGGGGTAGTCTAGCGGGCTACAATGAGCAGTTCTTC.

The chain joins TRBV20-1 to TRBJ2-1; 8 bases map to TRBD2. Germline trimming cut 1 base from V and 10 bases from J; bases unmatched to any gene: 9. The CDR3 is 14 amino acids. Germline loops: CDR1 DFQATT, CDR2 SNEGSKA (reference sequence). Here the CDR3 reads CSARGDGRADEQFF. The DNA of the CDR3 is TGCAGTGCTAGAGGCGACGGGAGGGCCGACGAGCAGTTCTTC.

The chain recombines TRBV11-2 with TRBJ2-7, with a weak D call TRBD2 (5 bases). The CDR3 runs to 16 residues. The V end was cut by 5 bases, the J end by 2 bases, with 19 bases between. Germline V gene sequence: CDR1 SGHAT, CDR2 FQNNGV. CDR3 loop: CASSTPEGWEPYEQYF. The DNA for the CDR3 is TGTGCCAGCAGCACCCCCGAAGGGTGGGAGCCCTACGAGCAGTACTTC.

This clonotype was seen at least ten times. V is TRBV12-3 or TRBV12-4 and J is TRBJ2-1; 7 bases match TRBD2. The length of the CDR3 is 16 residues. After removal of 0 bases from V and 10 bases from J, the junction contained 12 bases not matched to a gene. The CDR3, as DNA: TGTGCCAGCAGTTTAGCGACTAGCCAGCCCACGGAGGAGCAGTTCTTC. Amino acids: CASSLATSQPTEEQFF.

This clonotype was found a few times. The chain has TRBV24-1 and TRBJ2-2; D perhaps matches TRBD2 (6 bases). CDR3 length: 12 residues. Germline V lookup: CDR1 KGHDR, CDR2 SFDVKD. V shed 9 bases and J shed 7 bases, with 11 bases lying between them. This chain's CDR3 is CATQPGDGELFF. The CDR3, as DNA: TGTGCCACCCAGCCGGGGGACGGGGAGCTGTTTTTT.

At least ten counts were recorded for this clonotype. The rearrangement links TRBV12-5 to TRBJ1-1; no definite D call. V lost 5 bases and J lost 8, with 12 bases in between. Germline V gene lookup returns CDR1 LGHNT and CDR2 FRNRAP. The CDR3 runs to 12 residues. DNA of the CDR3: TGTGCTAGTGGTCTTCAAGCGTGGGAAGCTTTCTTT. It translates to CASGLQAWEAFF.

The V and J genes are TRBV29-1 and TRBJ1-1, with D hard to call. V lost 4 bases, J lost 7 bases, and 7 bases lay in between. Germline-derived CDR1 and CDR2 are SQVTM and ANQGSEA. The CDR3 consists of 10 residues. In DNA, the CDR3 is TGCAGCGTTGCAGGCGGTGAAGCTTTCTTT. Translated: CSVAGGEAFF.

In this sample, this clonotype turned up a few times. The V call is TRBV7-6, the J call TRBJ1-2, with unresolved D. There are 17 residues in the CDR3. Germline assignment: CDR1 SGHVS and CDR2 FNYEAQ. V shed 0 bases and J shed 5 bases, with 19 bases lying between them. The CDR3: CASSLAQVGVRPYGYTF. As DNA, the CDR3 is TGTGCCAGCAGCTTAGCTCAAGTGGGTGTGCGGCCTTATGGCTACACCTTC.

The rearrangement uses TRBV4-1 and TRBJ2-1, with D maybe TRBD2 (6 bases). V lost 0 bases, J lost 12 bases, and 9 bases lay in between. Looked up from germline, CDR1 is MGHRA and CDR2 is YSYEKL. The CDR3 sequence is 12 residues long. The CDR3 loop reads CASSQEVGGQFF. The CDR3 bases are TGCGCCAGCAGCCAAGAGGTCGGGGGGCAGTTCTTC.

The chain carries TRBV24-1 and TRBJ1-1; D is perhaps TRBD1 (6 bases). V lost 4 bases and J 10 bases, leaving 21 bases between the germline ends. Looked up from germline, CDR1 is KGHDR and CDR2 is SFDVKD. The CDR3 is 15 residues long. The CDR3 DNA sequence: TGTGCCACCAGTGAGCCCGGGACAAACCCTGTAGGAGCTTTCTTT. It encodes CATSEPGTNPVGAFF.

The rearrangement uses TRBV20-1 and TRBJ2-5; TRBD2 aligns across 9 bases. CDR3 length equals 15 residues. The germline gives CDR1 DFQATT, CDR2 SNEGSKA (reference sequence). After removal of 4 bases from V and 1 base from J, the junction contained 7 bases not matched to a gene. The CDR3 sequence is CSAKRLAGTQETQYF. CDR3 sequence (DNA): TGCAGTGCTAAGAGGCTAGCGGGGACCCAAGAGACCCAGTACTTC.

This clonotype was found a few times. V usage is TRBV9 and J usage is TRBJ1-4; possible D gene TRBD1, 6 bases. Germline V gene data show CDR1 as SGDLS and CDR2 as YYNGEE. The CDR3 totals 15 residues. The V gene lost 0 bases and the J gene lost 6 bases, with 12 bases spanning the gap. The CDR3 protein is CASSVDGGVYEKLFF. In DNA form, the CDR3 reads TGTGCCAGCAGCGTAGATGGGGGCGTGTATGAAAAACTGTTTTTT. The variable domain in full, completed from reference TRBV9 and TRBJ1-4, reads DSGVTQTPKHLITATGQRVTLRCSPRSGDLSVYWYQQSLDQGLQFLIQYYNGEERAKGNILERFSAQQFPDLHSELNLSSLELGDSALYFCASSVDGGVYEKLFFGSGTQLSVL.

This clonotype was observed many times. The CDR3 sequence is CASSPDPGKYNEQFF. CDR3 DNA sequence: TGTGCCAGCAGCCCAGATCCAGGGAAGTACAATGAGCAGTTCTTC. V gene TRBV7-8 combines with J gene TRBJ2-1; the D gene is possibly TRBD1 (5 bases). The CDR3 runs 15 residues. Germline V gene lookup returns CDR1 SGHVS and CDR2 FQNEAQ. V dropped 5 bases and J dropped 4 bases, with 15 bases sitting between them. Filled out from reference TRBV7-8 and TRBJ2-1, the complete variable domain reads GAGVSQSPRYKVAKRGQDVALRCDPISGHVSLFWYQQALGQGPEFLTYFQNEAQLDKSGLPSDRFFAERPEGSVSTLKIQRTQQEDSAVYLCASSPDPGKYNEQFFGPGTRLTVL.

This clonotype was detected a few times. The chain joins TRBV30 to TRBJ2-2; D remains unclear. From germline, CDR1 is GTSNPN and CDR2 SVGIG (reference sequence). The CDR3 runs to 14 residues. Trimming took 3 bases from V and 1 from J, leaving 9 bases between them. The CDR3 loop is CAWSRLLNTGELFF. As DNA, the CDR3 is TGTGCCTGGAGCCGGCTTCTGAACACCGGGGAGCTGTTTTTT.

This clonotype has just a few counts. A read error is possible here, since a much larger clone lies one base away. V is TRBV27 and J is TRBJ2-3; 10 bases are shared with TRBD1. V lost 5 bases to trimming and J lost 2 bases; unmatched junction nucleotides: 13. CDR1 is MNHEY and CDR2 is SMNVEV in the germline V gene (reference sequence). CDR3 length: 18 residues. CDR3 sequence (DNA): TGTGCCAGCAGTGTTCTCCTCGACAGGGGGCCGCCCACAGATACGCAGTATTTT. The encoded protein is CASSVLLDRGPPTDTQYF.

The chain couples TRBV5-1 to TRBJ2-1, with D perhaps matching TRBD2 (5 bases). The V gene lost 1 base and the J gene lost 7 bases, with 12 bases spanning the gap. Germline V lookup: CDR1 SGHRS, CDR2 YFSETQ. This CDR3 spans 14 amino acids. CDR3 loop: CASSLYTPGNEQFF. The CDR3 DNA reads as TGCGCCAGCAGCTTGTATACACCGGGGAATGAGCAGTTCTTC.

J is TRBJ2-7 and V is TRBV24-1, with TRBD1 identical over 7 bases. The CDR3 is 15 amino acids. Germline trimming cut 4 bases from V and 3 bases from J; bases unmatched to any gene: 8. In germline, CDR1 is KGHDR, CDR2 SFDVKD. The CDR3 region is CATSDPRQGNYEQYF. The CDR3 coding sequence is TGTGCCACCAGTGACCCCAGACAGGGTAACTACGAGCAGTACTTC.

Many counts were recorded for this clonotype. The gene calls are TRBV2 and TRBJ2-5; D perhaps matches TRBD2 (5 bases). The CDR3 contains 11 residues. The V gene lost 8 bases and the J gene lost 3 bases, with 7 bases spanning the gap. In germline, CDR1 is SNHLY, CDR2 FYNNEI. The CDR3 loop reads CASSREETQYF. Written as DNA, the CDR3 is TGTGCCAGCTCGCGGGAAGAGACCCAGTACTTC.

This clonotype was counted at least ten times. The chain combines TRBV6-1 with TRBJ2-7; the D gene is possibly TRBD1 (6 bases). CDR3 length equals 14 residues. In germline, CDR1 is MNHNS, CDR2 SASEGT. Trimming removed 6 bases at V and 4 bases at J, with 16 bases between. The CDR3 DNA reads TGTGCCAGCAGGAAACAGGGTCCGTCATACGAGCAGTACTTC. Translated: CASRKQGPSYEQYF.

This rearrangement joins TRBV19 to TRBJ1-2, with D perhaps TRBD1 (6 bases). The length of the CDR3 is 12 residues. Deletions cut 8 bases from V and 4 bases from J, with 11 bases between. CDR1 and CDR2 (germline): LNHDA, SQIVND (reference sequence). The CDR3 protein is CASENRVYGYTF. CDR3 nucleotide sequence: TGTGCCAGTGAGAACAGGGTCTATGGCTACACCTTC. The whole variable domain, remainder taken from reference TRBV19 and TRBJ1-2, is DGGITQSPKYLFRKEGQNVTLSCEQNLNHDAMYWYRQDPGQGLRLIYYSQIVNDFQKGDIAEGYSVSREKKESFPLTVTSAQKNPTAFYLCASENRVYGYTFGSGTRLTVV.

This clonotype has more than one count but fewer than ten. J is TRBJ2-3 and V is TRBV7-3; TRBD2 aligns across 8 bases. The CDR3 loop spans 17 amino acids. Germline CDR1 SGHTA, CDR2 FQGTGA. The trim removed 2 bases at V and 6 bases at J, leaving 13 bases unmatched. The CDR3 region has the DNA TGTGCCAGCAGCTTAGCCCCCCCCGGGACTAGGACTGATACGCAGTATTTT. It is translated as CASSLAPPGTRTDTQYF.